Shown below are 24 T cell receptor beta chains from a single sample sequenced in a study of patients and donors after allogeneic stem cell transplantation (dated by TCRdb to 2019 to 2021). The library was built by means of RT-PCR. The instrument was a NextSeq 550. In TCRdb, the public reads were trimmed at Q25 with fastp and aligned with MiXCR, with productive beta chains retained. When rows share a CDR3 protein, they turn into one entry using the most common DNA and genes. The sample table contains approximately 200,000 distinct CDR3 sequences; only one count was recorded for roughly 14% of them. The biggest ten clones account for around a tenth of the sample. The sequencing sample was made of blood, either unsorted or a sorted T cell fraction (not recorded which). Every receptor here comes from a human donor who was either an allogeneic HSCT recipient or a stem cell or donor lymphocyte infusion donor (not recorded which). It is not recorded whose cells these are; they may come from a transplant donor.

This clonotype was counted a few times. At one of its ends the junction is not consistent with the germline gene, which may arise from a read error. The rearrangement uses TRBV15 and TRBJ1-2; no clear D. The CDR3 runs 12 residues. Per the germline V gene, CDR1 is LNHNV and CDR2 is YYDKDF (reference sequence). The chain's CDR3 is CATSRDKADHDF. The CDR3 nucleotides are TGTGCCACCAGCAGAGATAAAGCTGATCACGACTTC. Full variable domain (remainder filled in from reference TRBV15 and TRBJ1-2): DAMVIQNPRYQVTQFGKPVTLSCSQTLNHNVMYWYQQKSSQAPKLLFHYYDKDFNNEADTPDNFQSRRPNTSFCFLDIRSPGLGDTAMYLCATSRDKADHDFGSGTRLTVV.

This clonotype has only a few counts. The rearrangement uses TRBV10-3 and TRBJ1-5; possible D gene TRBD1, 6 bases. The germline V and J ends were trimmed by 3 bases and 7 bases, with 16 bases remaining between them. Germline loops: CDR1 ENHRY, CDR2 SYGVKD. The CDR3 consists of 15 residues. The CDR3 sequence is CAISESTGAGQPQHF. The DNA for the CDR3 is TGTGCCATCAGTGAATCGACGGGGGCCGGCCAGCCCCAGCATTTT.

The V and J genes are TRBV9 and TRBJ2-2, with TRBD2 matching over 9 bases. Losses at the gene ends were 2 bases for V and 4 bases for J; bases not matched to a gene: 3. The CDR3 is 15 residues long. The germline gives CDR1 SGDLS, CDR2 YYNGEE. The CDR3 coding sequence is TGTGCCAGCAGCGTTAGCGGGAGAGGCACCGGGGAGCTGTTTTTT. It specifies CASSVSGRGTGELFF.

This clonotype has a handful of counts. This rearrangement joins TRBV7-6 to TRBJ2-3; TRBD2 is a possible D gene (5 bases). From germline, CDR1 is SGHVS and CDR2 FNYEAQ. V was trimmed by 5 bases and J by 6 bases, leaving 12 bases between them. This CDR3 has 13 amino acids. The CDR3 nucleotides read TGTGCCAGCAGCCCACCGAGAGGGGATACGCAGTATTTT. Translating it yields CASSPPRGDTQYF.

This clonotype was seen many times. For the CDR3, the DNA is TGTGCCAGCAGCAATTCAGGGGGCTTTAATGAAAAACTGTTTTTT. Protein product: CASSNSGGFNEKLFF. The chain carries TRBV25-1 and TRBJ1-4; 8 bases match TRBD1. The CDR3 has 15 residues. Trimming removed 6 bases from V and 4 bases from J; junction bases left unmatched: 7. CDR1 MGHDK and CDR2 SYGVNS come from the germline V gene.

This clonotype appeared many times. The chain combines TRBV20-1 with TRBJ2-3, with 11 positions matching TRBD2. Germline V CDR1 and CDR2: DFQATT, SNEGSKA (reference sequence). CDR3 length: 14 amino acids. Unmatched junction bases numbered 7, after V lost 6 bases and J lost 5 bases. The CDR3 loop reads CSAETSGKGDTQYF. Here the CDR3 DNA reads TGCAGTGCCGAGACTAGCGGGAAAGGAGATACGCAGTATTTT.

The genes are TRBV3-1 and TRBJ2-1; D is possibly TRBD2 (5 bases). From germline, CDR1 is LGHDT and CDR2 YNNKEL (reference sequence). V lost 2 bases, J lost 10 bases, and 12 bases lay in between. CDR3 length: 13 amino acids. CDR3 sequence reads: CASSQNSVPEQFF. CDR3 nucleotides: TGTGCCAGCAGCCAAAATAGCGTGCCCGAGCAGTTCTTC.

CDR3 nucleotides: TGTGCCAGCAGCCAAAGGTGGACAGATACGCAGTATTTT. Residues: CASSQRWTDTQYF. J is TRBJ2-3 and V is TRBV14; D is undetermined. This CDR3 has 13 residues. The germline V and J ends were trimmed by 2 bases and 3 bases, with 6 bases remaining between them. Germline lookup yields CDR1 SGHDN and CDR2 FVKESK.

This chain uses TRBV12-3 or TRBV12-4 with TRBJ1-5; D is ambiguous. The V gene lost 6 bases and the J gene lost 0 bases, with 18 bases spanning the gap. The CDR3 sequence is 17 residues long. CDR3 loop: CASSPAGSSNSNQPQHF. Written as DNA, the CDR3 is TGTGCCAGCAGCCCTGCGGGGAGTTCGAATAGCAATCAGCCCCAGCATTTT.

The table lists this clonotype with many counts. The chain links TRBV7-2 to TRBJ2-7, with 7 bases fitting TRBD1. Germline V lookup: CDR1 SGHTA, CDR2 FQGNSA. Trimming cost V 2 bases and J 3 bases; bases outside gene matches: 7. The CDR3 consists of 15 residues. CDR3 nucleotides: TGTGCCAGCAGCTTACGAGGGGGCCCGAACTACGAGCAGTACTTC. Translation gives CASSLRGGPNYEQYF.

The chain carries TRBV20-1 and TRBJ2-5, with 9 positions matching TRBD2. The CDR3 sequence is 15 residues long. The germline CDR1 and CDR2 sequences are DFQATT and SNEGSKA (reference sequence). Germline trimming cut 6 bases from V and 2 bases from J; bases unmatched to any gene: 10. CDR3 in DNA: TGCAGTGCCCAGCGACTAGCGGAAAAACAAGAGACCCAGTACTTC. Translation: CSAQRLAEKQETQYF.

This clonotype was picked up a small number of times. The chain links TRBV5-5 to TRBJ2-2, with D possibly TRBD1 on 5 matching bases. Per the germline V gene, CDR1 is SGHKS and CDR2 is YYEKEE (reference sequence). Trimming cost V 1 base and J 0 bases, with 10 bases left between them. The CDR3 consists of 16 residues. CDR3 region: CASSLFRQSNTGELFF. In nucleotides, the CDR3 is TGTGCCAGCAGCTTGTTTCGACAGTCGAACACCGGGGAGCTGTTTTTT.

Many counts were recorded for this clonotype. V usage is TRBV4-2 and J usage is TRBJ2-3, with TRBD2 identical over 8 bases. V shed 4 bases and J 3 bases; nucleotides not matched to a gene: 6. Per the germline V gene, CDR1 is LGHNA and CDR2 is YNFKEQ. The length of the CDR3 is 15 residues. Here the CDR3 DNA reads TGTGCCAGCAGCCCTCGGGAGGGCCAAACAGATACGCAGTATTTT. This translates into CASSPREGQTDTQYF.

The sample holds a few counts of this clonotype. The rearrangement joins TRBV7-9 to TRBJ2-7, with TRBD2 matching 8 bases. The CDR3 totals 15 residues. J gave up 6 bases and V 0 bases, and 7 bases lay outside the gene matches. From germline, CDR1 is SEHNR and CDR2 FQNEAQ (reference sequence). The CDR3, as DNA: TGTGCCAGCAGCTTAGCCGGGGGACTAGGGCTCGAGCAGTACTTC. Translation: CASSLAGGLGLEQYF.

The chain uses TRBV21-1 and TRBJ2-5; TRBD1, the table's D call, was not compared with the DNA. TRBV21-1 is designated a pseudogene. The CDR3 is made up of 14 amino acids. CDR3 in amino acids: CASRKDGPGETQYF. For the CDR3, the DNA is TGTGCCAGCAGAAAAGACGGACCGGGAGAGACCCAGTACTTC.

About this clonotype: One junction end does not reproduce the germline sequence, and a read error may be involved. The rearrangement uses TRBV5-1 and TRBJ2-3; D is possibly TRBD2 (7 bases). Germline CDR1 SGHRS, CDR2 YFSETQ. This CDR3 has 16 amino acids. CDR3 in amino acids: CASTLGGSQGTDTQYF. In DNA, the CDR3 is TGCGCCAGCACCTTGGGAGGGTCTCAGGGGACAGATACGCAGTATTTT.

This clonotype was seen many times. The chain joins TRBV4-1 to TRBJ2-1; 9 nucleotides line up with TRBD2. Trimming at V came to 4 bases and at J to 2 bases, leaving 3 bases not matched to a gene. Germline V lookup: CDR1 MGHRA, CDR2 YSYEKL. This CDR3 has 15 amino acids. DNA of the CDR3: TGCGCCAGCAGCCCCGAGCGGGGGGCCTACAATGAGCAGTTCTTC. Translated: CASSPERGAYNEQFF.

The chain recombines TRBV3-1 with TRBJ2-3; D is perhaps TRBD2 (6 bases). Between the trimmed V and J ends, which lost 1 base and 0 bases, there was a span of 8 bases. The length of the CDR3 is 15 residues. Germline values: CDR1 LGHDT, CDR2 YNNKEL (reference sequence). The CDR3 protein is CASSQAGTSTDTQYF. The CDR3 coding sequence is TGTGCCAGCAGCCAAGCGGGGACTAGCACAGATACGCAGTATTTT.

In its sample, this clonotype was seen a few times. The rearrangement joins TRBV21-1 to TRBJ2-5. TRBV21-1 is shown as a pseudogene. CDR3 size: 12 residues. DNA for the CDR3: TGTGCCAGCAGCAACCAGGAAGAGACCCAGTACTTC. Protein product: CASSNQEETQYF.

The chain combines TRBV5-1 with TRBJ1-2; D not certain. The CDR3 covers 13 residues. CDR1 SGHRS and CDR2 YFSETQ come from the germline V gene. Trimming cost V 4 bases and J 3 bases, with 10 bases left between them. As DNA, the CDR3 is TGCGCCAGCAGCCGGACGGACGACTATGGCTACACCTTC. Encoded protein: CASSRTDDYGYTF. Full variable domain (remainder filled in from reference TRBV5-1 and TRBJ1-2): KAGVTQTPRYLIKTRGQQVTLSCSPISGHRSVSWYQQTPGQGLQFLFEYFSETQRNKGNFPGRFSGRQFSNSRSEMNVSTLELGDSALYLCASSRTDDYGYTFGSGTRLTVV.

The rearrangement uses TRBV23-1 and TRBJ2-7; 9 positions match TRBD1. TRBV23-1 is sorted into the ORF group, with uncertain function. The CDR3 sequence is 16 residues long. The trim removed 4 bases at V and 2 bases at J, leaving 9 bases unmatched. CDR3 in DNA: TGCGCCAGCAGTCGAGGGGACAGGGAAATAACCTACGAGCAGTACTTC. Amino acids: CASSRGDREITYEQYF.

This clonotype counts as medium-sized. V gene TRBV9 combines with J gene TRBJ1-1; D not certain. Trimming pared 2 bases from V and 2 bases from J, leaving 7 bases between. The CDR3 is made up of 13 amino acids. CDR1 SGDLS and CDR2 YYNGEE come from the germline V gene. In nucleotides, the CDR3 is TGTGCCAGCAGCGTCGCGACAAACACTGAAGCTTTCTTT. It translates to CASSVATNTEAFF. Together with reference TRBV9 and TRBJ1-1, the CDR3 gives the full variable domain: DSGVTQTPKHLITATGQRVTLRCSPRSGDLSVYWYQQSLDQGLQFLIQYYNGEERAKGNILERFSAQQFPDLHSELNLSSLELGDSALYFCASSVATNTEAFFGQGTRLTVV.

A note on this clonotype: A much larger clone lies a single base off, so this may be a read error. The V gene is TRBV3-1, the J gene TRBJ1-5, with a possible D match to TRBD1 (5 bases). The CDR3 length is 13 residues. Per the germline V gene, CDR1 is LGHDT and CDR2 is YNNKEL (reference sequence). Trimming took 0 bases from V and 5 from J, leaving 5 bases between them. CDR3: CASSQDRDQPQHF. In nucleotides, the CDR3 is TGTGCCAGCAGCCAAGACAGGGATCAGCCCCAGCATTTT.

This clonotype was seen many times. This chain uses TRBV5-1 with TRBJ1-2; no definite D call. The V end lost 0 bases, the J end lost 4 bases, and 16 bases lay between the germline ends. Germline V gives CDR1 SGHRS, CDR2 YFSETQ. The CDR3 loop spans 16 amino acids. This chain's CDR3 is CASSLGGGRNGYGYTF. The CDR3 nucleotides are TGCGCCAGCAGCTTGGGAGGCGGGCGCAACGGCTATGGCTACACCTTC.